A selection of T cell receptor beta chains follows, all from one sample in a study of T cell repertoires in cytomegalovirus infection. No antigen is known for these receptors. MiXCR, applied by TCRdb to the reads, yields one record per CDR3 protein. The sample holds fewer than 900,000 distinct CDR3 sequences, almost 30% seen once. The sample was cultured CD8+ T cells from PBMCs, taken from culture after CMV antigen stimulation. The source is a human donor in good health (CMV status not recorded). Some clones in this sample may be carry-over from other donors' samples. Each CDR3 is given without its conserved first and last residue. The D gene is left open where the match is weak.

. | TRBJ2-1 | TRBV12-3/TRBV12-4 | ASRTGTPLDEQF
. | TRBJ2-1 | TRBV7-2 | ASSPLMNEQF
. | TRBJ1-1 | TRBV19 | ASSTEGRTLNAF
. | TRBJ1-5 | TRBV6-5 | ASSYYNYRDVNQPQH
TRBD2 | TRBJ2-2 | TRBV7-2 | ASSPSAGVLTGELF
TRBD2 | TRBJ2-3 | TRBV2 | ASTRSGAASTDTQY
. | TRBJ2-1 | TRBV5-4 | ASSLVSVSSYNEQF
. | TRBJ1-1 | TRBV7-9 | ASSHAKNTEAF
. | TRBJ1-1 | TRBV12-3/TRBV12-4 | ASRVSGVNTEAF
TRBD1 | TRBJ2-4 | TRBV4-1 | ASSQDGQGAKNIQY
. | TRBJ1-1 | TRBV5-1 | ASTKGGSSTEAF
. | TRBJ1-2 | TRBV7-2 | ASSLGLSRYMGGYT
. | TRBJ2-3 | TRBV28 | ASSFWGAPTDTQY
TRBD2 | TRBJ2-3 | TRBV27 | ASSWASGGTDTQY
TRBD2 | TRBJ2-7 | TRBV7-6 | ASSFGLAYEQY
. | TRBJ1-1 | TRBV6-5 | ASSSDPLNRNTEAF
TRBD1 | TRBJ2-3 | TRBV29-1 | SVEGYRTGPTDTQY
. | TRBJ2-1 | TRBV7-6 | ASSKTEYNEQF
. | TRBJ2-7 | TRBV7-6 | ASSYGGDSQY
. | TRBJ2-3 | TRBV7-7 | ASSLGPRGSADTQY
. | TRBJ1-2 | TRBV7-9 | ASSPRKGGYT
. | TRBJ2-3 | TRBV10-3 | AISVRGNTDTQY
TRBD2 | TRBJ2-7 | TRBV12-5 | ASALPGLARNYEQY
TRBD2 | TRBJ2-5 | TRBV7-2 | ASSLGRGGLAGTQETQY
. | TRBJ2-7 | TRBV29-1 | SVEGRDEQY
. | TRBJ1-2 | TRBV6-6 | ASSYSIRIYGYT
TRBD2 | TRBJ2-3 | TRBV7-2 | AAVLAGGPSDTQY
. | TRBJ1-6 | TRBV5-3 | ARSPMEDNSPLH
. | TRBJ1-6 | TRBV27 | ASSLQGYPLH
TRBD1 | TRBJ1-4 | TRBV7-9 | ASSLQGADEKLF
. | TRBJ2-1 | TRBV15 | ATYGSSYNEQF
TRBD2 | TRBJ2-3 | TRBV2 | ASKRTSGGSRDTQY
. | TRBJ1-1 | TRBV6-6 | ASSYAGMGRTEAF
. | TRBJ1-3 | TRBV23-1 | ASSRGREEGVVPGNTIY
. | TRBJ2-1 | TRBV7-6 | ASSLVTAGQGQF
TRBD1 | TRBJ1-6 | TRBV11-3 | ASSHSGDRGDSPLH
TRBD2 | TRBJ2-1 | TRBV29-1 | SVGQSGTPGNEQF
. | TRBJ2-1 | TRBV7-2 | ASSLGGLRAPNEQF
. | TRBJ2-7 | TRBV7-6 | AGSPGLSEQY